The clone carrying this T cell receptor beta chain was observed at least ten times. Its antigen is currently unknown. Researchers amplified the TCR beta CDR3 regions from RNA transcripts. A first-round RT-PCR of the TCR CDR3 used the HTBI primer set. Each CDR3 protein is one row after TCRdb ran MiXCR on the multiplex PCR reads. The sample contains about 350,000 distinct CDR3 sequences, about 15% of which appear only once. This specimen belongs to a study of T cells in Graves' hyperthyroidism and ophthalmopathy. This CDR3 comprises 14 residues. The ends were cut back, 4 bases at V and 3 bases at J, with 11 bases in the middle. Germline assignment: CDR1 SGHAT and CDR2 FQNNGV. Hyperthyroidism patients were newly diagnosed, had disease duration under 2 months, and were aged 18 to 65 years. Diagnoses were established using clinical symptoms, serum thyroxine and TRAb, thyroid ultrasound and orbital computed tomography. Fresh peripheral blood, around 9.2 ml of it, supplied the PBMCs.

Study-wide results and limits: Median prediction lead before ophthalmopathy onset was 6.5 months with the model.

The sequencing sample was made of blood. This clonotype was sampled from a woman aged 25 to 39 with Graves' hyperthyroidism. The chain joins TRBV11-2 to TRBJ2-3; no definite D call. The CDR3 DNA follows: TGTGCCAGCAGCTCTCTGCTACGTACAGATACGCAGTATTTT. Its translation is CASSSLLRTDTQYF.